Presented here are 27 T cell receptor beta chains from one specimen sequenced in a study of T cell responses to AZD1222 COVID-19 vaccine. Here immunoSEQ multiplex PCR was the method, and the copy in TCRdb shows in-frame clones only, minus some. The data contain over 100,000 clones, about 88% of them singletons. This sample comprised peripheral blood, obtained on day 0 of AZD1222 vaccination. The receptors here all came from an adult in good health.

The V call is TRBV7-8, the J call TRBJ1-6; TRBD1 agrees at 8 bases. Looked up from germline, CDR1 is SGHVS and CDR2 is FQNEAQ. The CDR3 runs 16 residues. The V gene end was trimmed by 2 bases and the J gene end by 10 bases; junction bases not matched to a gene: 10. The CDR3 region is CASSLRTGTLGSPLHF. The DNA for the CDR3 is TGTGCCAGCAGCTTAAGGACAGGGACTTTAGGGTCACCCCTCCACTTT.

The chain recombines TRBV28 with TRBJ1-2; no reliable D call. V was pared by 1 base and J by 4 bases, with 10 bases between. CDR1 and CDR2 (germline): MDHEN, SYDVKM. The CDR3 spans 14 residues. The CDR3 reads CASSLSGSVYGYTF. CDR3 DNA: TGTGCCAGCAGTTTATCGGGGAGTGTCTATGGCTACACCTTC.

The genes are TRBV5-6 and TRBJ1-6; D gene uncertain. V was pared by 2 bases and J by 10 bases, with 22 bases between. Germline values: CDR1 SGHDT, CDR2 YYEEEE. The CDR3 covers 17 residues. Written as DNA, the CDR3 is TGTGCCAGCAGCTTTCCTCTTGCCAGAACCTCCGGATCACCCCTCCACTTT. Translated: CASSFPLARTSGSPLHF.

The CDR3 DNA is TGTGCCAGTACTACCGGGACGCCTGGAAACACCATATATTTT. As protein: CASTTGTPGNTIYF. The rearrangement links TRBV28 to TRBJ1-3; D may be TRBD1 (5 bases). CDR1 and CDR2 (germline): MDHEN, SYDVKM. Trimming took off 9 bases at V and 2 bases at J, with 14 bases between the two ends. CDR3 length: 14 residues.

J is TRBJ2-5 and V is TRBV10-3; D might be TRBD1 (6 bases). The CDR3 has 15 residues. Germline V gene sequence: CDR1 ENHRY, CDR2 SYGVKD. Trimming took 2 bases from V and 5 from J, leaving 15 bases between them. Here the CDR3 DNA reads TGTGCCATCAGTGAGGGGCAGGGGCGATGGGAGACCCAGTACTTC. This gives the protein CAISEGQGRWETQYF.

This rearrangement joins TRBV28 to TRBJ2-7, with 10 bases identical to TRBD1. The V segment lost 7 bases and the J segment 3 bases; nucleotides outside the gene matches: 6. This CDR3 has 14 amino acids. Per germline, CDR1 MDHEN and CDR2 SYDVKM. CDR3 coding DNA: TGTGCCAGCACCCCCGGGACAGGGGTCTACGAGCAGTACTTC. Its protein product is CASTPGTGVYEQYF.

The chain has TRBV11-2 and TRBJ1-2, with TRBD1 as a possible D gene (6 bases). The length of the CDR3 is 16 residues. Looked up from germline, CDR1 is SGHAT and CDR2 is FQNNGV. Trimming shortened V by 5 bases and J by 1 base, and 17 bases separated the two germline ends. The CDR3 loop is CASSHPGQGLNYGYTF. CDR3 nucleotide sequence: TGTGCCAGCAGCCACCCGGGGCAGGGGCTTAACTATGGCTACACCTTC.

The chain joins TRBV6-5 to TRBJ1-1; D is unclear. The CDR3 sequence is 15 residues long. V was trimmed by 6 bases and J by 3 bases, leaving 17 bases between them. Germline CDR1 and CDR2: MNHEY and SVGAGI. CDR3: CASRAGVQYHTEAFF. DNA of the CDR3: TGTGCCAGCAGGGCTGGGGTACAGTATCACACTGAAGCTTTCTTT.

The chain has TRBV19 and TRBJ1-2; D ambiguous. Germline V lookup: CDR1 LNHDA, CDR2 SQIVND (reference sequence). Trimming took 1 base from V and 4 from J, leaving 7 bases between them. CDR3 length: 13 residues. The chain's CDR3 is CASSIGGSYGYTF. The CDR3 bases are TGTGCCAGTAGTATAGGAGGTAGCTATGGCTACACCTTC.

The chain links TRBV28 to TRBJ2-5; D not resolved. Germline V lookup: CDR1 MDHEN, CDR2 SYDVKM. The CDR3 totals 11 residues. Trimming took off 5 bases at V and 4 bases at J, with 5 bases between the two ends. This chain's CDR3 is CASSLRETQYF. The CDR3 DNA reads TGTGCCAGCAGTCTCAGAGAGACCCAGTACTTC.

J is TRBJ2-5 and V is TRBV23-1; either TRBD1 or TRBD2 may supply D (5 bases each). TRBV23-1 is given ORF status, its function remaining uncertain. The length of the CDR3 is 15 residues. Trimming shortened V by 5 bases and J by 7 bases, and 20 bases separated the two germline ends. CDR3 amino acids: CASSNSDSRGVTQYF. CDR3 nucleotides: TGCGCCAGCAGTAATTCGGACTCCAGAGGGGTGACCCAGTACTTC.

The chain has TRBV15 and TRBJ1-4, with D uncertain. The germline V gene has CDR1 LNHNV and CDR2 YYDKDF (reference sequence). Trimming took 0 bases from V and 8 from J, leaving 4 bases between them. This CDR3 has 12 amino acids. CDR3 residues: CATSREAEKLFF. The CDR3 region has the DNA TGTGCCACCAGCAGAGAGGCAGAAAAACTGTTTTTT.

The count of this clone is one. The chain carries TRBV30 and TRBJ1-6; D unresolved. This CDR3 region has 16 residues. V was trimmed by 5 bases and J by 7 bases, leaving 21 bases between them. Germline CDR1 is GTSNPN and CDR2 is SVGIG (reference sequence). The CDR3 spells CAWYPPGRPRNSPLHF. DNA of the CDR3: TGTGCCTGGTACCCCCCTGGGCGCCCTCGGAATTCACCCCTCCACTTT.

This chain uses TRBV30 with TRBJ1-2; possibly TRBD1 for D (6 bases). This CDR3 spans 12 amino acids. The V end was cut by 3 bases, the J end by 5 bases, with 10 bases between. Germline V CDR1 and CDR2: GTSNPN, SVGIG (reference sequence). CDR3 protein: CAWSPGEYGYTF. The CDR3 coding sequence is TGTGCCTGGAGCCCAGGGGAATATGGCTACACCTTC. Variable domain in full (rest from reference TRBV30 and TRBJ1-2): SQTIHQWPATLVQPVGSPLSLECTVEGTSNPNLYWYRQAAGRGLQLLFYSVGIGQISSEVPQNLSASRPQDRQFILSSKKLLLSDSGFYLCAWSPGEYGYTFGSGTRLTVV.

This chain joins TRBV6-5 and TRBJ1-5, with 9 bases lining up with TRBD1. Unmatched junction bases numbered 2, after V lost 6 bases and J lost 2 bases. The V gene's germline CDR1 is MNHEY and CDR2 SVGAGI. CDR3 size: 14 residues. The CDR3 DNA reads as TGTGCCAGCAGACGACAGGGGGGCAATCAGCCCCAGCATTTT. It specifies CASRRQGGNQPQHF.

The J gene is TRBJ2-2, the V gene TRBV11-3; TRBD1 aligns across 8 bases. Germline CDR1 is SGHNT and CDR2 is YENEEA. CDR3 size: 15 residues. Trimming cost V 5 bases and J 5 bases; bases outside gene matches: 7. CDR3 region: CASSTRQGRTGELFF. CDR3 bases: TGTGCCAGCAGCACCCGACAGGGGCGGACCGGGGAGCTGTTTTTT.

The rearrangement links TRBV19 to TRBJ1-1; D may be TRBD1 (6 bases). There are 13 residues in the CDR3. V lost 5 bases and J 11 bases, leaving 18 bases between the germline ends. Germline V gene lookup returns CDR1 LNHDA and CDR2 SQIVND (reference sequence). The CDR3 spells CASSRTGMESAFF. DNA of the CDR3: TGTGCCAGTAGTCGCACAGGGATGGAGAGTGCTTTCTTT. The variable domain in full, with the rest retrieved from reference TRBV19 and TRBJ1-1, is DGGITQSPKYLFRKEGQNVTLSCEQNLNHDAMYWYRQDPGQGLRLIYYSQIVNDFQKGDIAEGYSVSREKKESFPLTVTSAQKNPTAFYLCASSRTGMESAFFGQGTRLTVV.

This chain uses TRBV4-1 with TRBJ1-5; 10 nucleotides line up with TRBD1. The germline V gene encodes CDR1 MGHRA and CDR2 YSYEKL. V was pared by 0 bases and J by 3 bases, with 5 bases of the junction left unmatched. The CDR3 loop spans 17 amino acids. DNA for the CDR3: TGCGCCAGCAGCCAAGAAGGGGGGACAGGGGTCAATCAGCCCCAGCATTTT. This translates into CASSQEGGTGVNQPQHF.

The chain couples TRBV5-1 to TRBJ2-5, with 10 bases that match TRBD2. Germline V gene lookup returns CDR1 SGHRS and CDR2 YFSETQ. The CDR3 has 15 amino acids. Trimming cost V 1 base and J 4 bases; bases outside gene matches: 4. CDR3 protein: CASSLSAGGPETQYF. CDR3 bases: TGCGCCAGCAGCTTGTCAGCGGGAGGGCCAGAGACCCAGTACTTC.

The genes are TRBV29-1 and TRBJ2-1; the match to TRBD2 covers 8 bases. This CDR3 is 15 amino acids long. The V gene's germline CDR1 is SQVTM and CDR2 ANQGSEA. J gave up 4 bases and V 7 bases, and 12 bases lay outside the gene matches. The CDR3 DNA is TGCAGCGCCGTAAGGGTAGCGGGGCTTTACAATGAGCAGTTCTTC. It encodes CSAVRVAGLYNEQFF.

This chain links TRBV19 with TRBJ2-1, with 11 bases fitting TRBD2. CDR1 is LNHDA, CDR2 SQIVND, per germline (reference sequence). CDR3 length: 14 residues. The ends lost 6 bases at V and 6 bases at J; junction bases unmatched: 4. The CDR3 DNA is TGTGCCAGTAGGCGGCTAGCGGGAGGCAATGAGCAGTTCTTC. It encodes CASRRLAGGNEQFF. The full variable domain, completed using reference TRBV19 and TRBJ2-1, is DGGITQSPKYLFRKEGQNVTLSCEQNLNHDAMYWYRQDPGQGLRLIYYSQIVNDFQKGDIAEGYSVSREKKESFPLTVTSAQKNPTAFYLCASRRLAGGNEQFFGPGTRLTVL.

This chain connects TRBV7-9 to TRBJ1-4, with 7 bases matching TRBD1. The CDR3 extends over 13 amino acids. V lost 3 bases, J lost 14 bases, and 9 bases stayed unmatched. Per the germline V gene, CDR1 is SEHNR and CDR2 is FQNEAQ (reference sequence). The CDR3 DNA is TGTGCCAGCAGCTTTACCTCACAGGGGCTGCTGTTTTTT. It yields the protein CASSFTSQGLLFF. The full variable domain, in which reference TRBV7-9 and TRBJ1-4 provide the parts outside the CDR3, is DTGVSQNPRHKITKRGQNVTFRCDPISEHNRLYWYRQTLGQGPEFLTYFQNEAQLEKSRLLSDRFSAERPKGSFSTLEIQRTEQGDSAMYLCASSFTSQGLLFFGSGTQLSVL.

The chain couples TRBV6-5 to TRBJ1-1; 8 bases are a match to TRBD1. Trimming cost V 6 bases and J 4 bases; bases outside gene matches: 4. From germline, CDR1 is MNHEY and CDR2 SVGAGI. There are 13 residues in the CDR3. CDR3 loop: CASRDRAATEAFF. Here the CDR3 DNA reads TGTGCCAGCAGGGACAGGGCGGCCACTGAAGCTTTCTTT.

The chain uses TRBV18 and TRBJ1-2, with 8 bases aligning to TRBD1. V was pared by 4 bases and J by 4 bases, with 2 bases of the junction left unmatched. Germline V gene lookup returns CDR1 KGHSH and CDR2 LQKENI. The CDR3 is made up of 13 amino acids. CDR3 in DNA: TGTGCCAGCTCACTGGACAGGGCCTATGGCTACACCTTC. Translation: CASSLDRAYGYTF.

The chain recombines TRBV24-1 with TRBJ2-1, with D perhaps matching TRBD2 (6 bases). The CDR3 has 14 residues. The germline CDR1 and CDR2 sequences are KGHDR and SFDVKD. Trimming removed 5 bases from V and 13 bases from J, with 20 bases in between. The CDR3 is CATSAGGRNVEQFF. Written as DNA, the CDR3 is TGTGCCACCAGTGCCGGGGGACGGAATGTGGAACAGTTCTTC.

This chain joins TRBV7-2 and TRBJ2-1, with 8 positions matching TRBD2. The junction had 1 base not matched to a gene; V was cut back by 5 bases and J by 4 bases. The germline gives CDR1 SGHTA, CDR2 FQGNSA. This CDR3 is 13 amino acids long. The CDR3 sequence is CASSRGGYNEQFF. The CDR3 DNA follows: TGTGCCAGCAGCCGGGGGGGGTACAATGAGCAGTTCTTC.

J is TRBJ2-3 and V is TRBV30; a weak D match, TRBD1 (5 bases). Trimming removed 0 bases at V and 7 bases at J, with 11 bases between. Germline CDR1 is GTSNPN and CDR2 is SVGIG (reference sequence). This CDR3 contains 13 residues. CDR3 bases: TGTGCCTGGAGTGTCCAGGGCAAACATACGCAGTATTTT. Translated: CAWSVQGKHTQYF.